Listed below are T cell receptor beta chains from one sample, sequenced in a study of T cells in localized non-small cell lung cancer. Here immunoSEQ multiplex PCR was the method, and the copy in TCRdb shows in-frame clones only, minus some. In the table there are more than 15,000 clones, approximately 91% of which are singletons. The sequencing here drew on peripheral blood, taken before any cancer treatment. These receptors were obtained from a female donor older than 55 with stage III squamous cell lung carcinoma. Both conserved end residues are part of each CDR3. Each record gives: clone size, V gene, D gene, J gene, CDR3 DNA, CDR3 protein. A D gene is named only where the DNA matches it firmly. A row's size may be missing; if present it is once, few, many or a size class.

>NA|TRBV2|NA|TRBJ2-6
TGTGCCAGCAGAAAGAGCTCTGGGGCCAACGTCCTGACTTTC
CASRKSSGANVLTF
>NA|TRBV6-1|NA|TRBJ2-2
TGTGCCAGCACCGTGGAGGAGAGGACCGGGGAGCTGTTTTTT
CASTVEERTGELFF
>NA|TRBV6-6|NA|TRBJ2-7
TGTGCCAGCAGTTATCAGGCATACTACGAGCAGTACTTC
CASSYQAYYEQYF
>NA|TRBV30|NA|TRBJ1-2
TGTGCCTGGAGTGTATCTTATAGGACGCTTGGCTACACCTTC
CAWSVSYRTLGYTF
>NA|TRBV4-1|NA|TRBJ2-1
TGCGCCAGCAGCCAAGCGCTGATCTTCAATGAGCAGTTCTTC
CASSQALIFNEQFF
>once|TRBV19|TRBD2|TRBJ2-2
TGTGCCAGTAGAAACACCGGGGGGGCCCCCGGGGAGCTGTTTTTT
CASRNTGGAPGELFF
>NA|TRBV2|NA|TRBJ1-6
TGTGCCAGCAGCGAAACAGGGCGCAATTCACCCCTCCACTTT
CASSETGRNSPLHF
>NA|TRBV5-5|NA|TRBJ2-3
TGTGCCAGCAGCTTTACAGGGCTGATCACAGATACGCAGTATTTT
CASSFTGLITDTQYF
>NA|TRBV4-2|NA|TRBJ1-5
TGTGCCAGCAGCCAAGATTTAAGGTCAGATCAGCCCCAGCATTTT
CASSQDLRSDQPQHF
>NA|TRBV7-8|NA|TRBJ2-1
TGTGCCAGCAGATTCTACGGTGAGCAGTTCTTC
CASRFYGEQFF
>NA|TRBV19|NA|TRBJ2-1
TGTGCCAGTAGTATAGATGGGCCCTACAATGAGCAGTTCTTC
CASSIDGPYNEQFF
>NA|TRBV6-5|NA|TRBJ1-1
TGTGCCAGCAGTAAACCACAGGGGAACACTGAAGCTTTCTTT
CASSKPQGNTEAFF
>NA|TRBV2|NA|TRBJ1-5
TGTGCCAGCAGTGAGGGCAGGAATCAGCCCCAGCATTTT
CASSEGRNQPQHF
>once|TRBV11-2|NA|TRBJ2-2
TGTGCCAGCAGCTTAGTCGGGGGCGTCGGGGAGCTGTTTTTT
CASSLVGGVGELFF
>NA|TRBV4-2|NA|TRBJ1-2
TGTGCCAGCAGCCAAGATCTGGAGGGCCTCGTCACCTATGGCTACACCTTC
CASSQDLEGLVTYGYTF
>NA|TRBV4-1|TRBD1|TRBJ2-2
TGCGCCAGCAGCCAACGGGACAGGGGAGTCGGGGAGCTGTTTTTT
CASSQRDRGVGELFF
>NA|TRBV19|TRBD2|TRBJ2-7
TGTGCCAGTAGTTCGTCGACTAGCCGCTACGAGCAGTACTTC
CASSSSTSRYEQYF
>NA|TRBV6-5|TRBD1|TRBJ1-2
TGTGCCATCTCAGGGGGCCAGGGCTATGGCTACACCTTC
CAISGGQGYGYTF
>NA|TRBV30|NA|TRBJ1-2
TGTGCCTGGAGTGTACCTGGCAGGGTGAACTATGGCTACACCTTC
CAWSVPGRVNYGYTF
>once|TRBV14|TRBD2|TRBJ2-1
TGTGCCAGCAGCCTCTGGACTAGCGGGACCTCCTACAATGAGCAGTTCTTC
CASSLWTSGTSYNEQFF
>NA|TRBV7-9|TRBD2|TRBJ2-1
TGTGCCAGCAGCTTAGTATTGACGGGGGGGAATGAGCAGTTCTTC
CASSLVLTGGNEQFF
>NA|TRBV7-8|NA|TRBJ2-2
TGTGCCAGCAGCTTCTCCGGAGGCCCGAACACCGGGGAGCTGTTTTTT
CASSFSGGPNTGELFF
>NA|TRBV27|NA|TRBJ1-2
TGTGCCAGCAGCCCAGCCGGGCAGATTCCTAACTATGGCTACACCTTC
CASSPAGQIPNYGYTF
>NA|TRBV7-2|TRBD2|TRBJ2-3
TGTGCCAGCAGCGCCCCGGGGGGGACTAGCGGGCGTACGCAGTATTTT
CASSAPGGTSGRTQYF
>few|TRBV7-9|NA|TRBJ1-6
TGTGCCAGCAGCTACGGGTGGGGGAATTCACCCCTCCACTTT
CASSYGWGNSPLHF
>NA|TRBV10-3|NA|TRBJ1-5
TGTGCCATCAGTGAGTCGGGGACCGGGTCCAATCAGCCCCAGCATTTT
CAISESGTGSNQPQHF
>NA|TRBV7-2|TRBD2|TRBJ2-3
TGTGCCAGCAGCTTAGGACTAGCGGCGAGCACAGATACGCAGTATTTT
CASSLGLAASTDTQYF
>NA|TRBV21-1|NA|TRBJ1-6
TGTGCCAGCAGCAAAGATGTCAGATATAGCTCCTATAATTCACCCCTCCACTTT
CASSKDVRYSSYNSPLHF
>NA|TRBV5-6|NA|TRBJ1-5
TGTGCCAGCAGTTACATGAGGGGGGACAGCAATCAGCCCCAGCATTTT
CASSYMRGDSNQPQHF
>few|TRBV7-2|NA|TRBJ1-1
TGTGCCAGCAGCTTCACACTCATGAACACTGAAGCTTTCTTT
CASSFTLMNTEAFF
>NA|TRBV10-3|TRBD2|TRBJ2-7
TGTGCCATCAGTGATAGGGCTAGCGGAGACTACGAGCAGTACTTC
CAISDRASGDYEQYF
>NA|TRBV30|TRBD1|TRBJ1-2
TGTGCCTGGAGTGCCTGGACAGGGGGAAGCTATGGCTACACCTTC
CAWSAWTGGSYGYTF
>NA|TRBV18|NA|TRBJ2-5
TGTGCCAGCTCACCAAAAGGGGGGCAAGAGACCCAGTACTTC
CASSPKGGQETQYF
>NA|TRBV7-9|TRBD1|TRBJ1-3
TGTGCCAGCAGCTTAGCCCCGGGACAGGGGACCGACACCATATATTTT
CASSLAPGQGTDTIYF
>NA|TRBV11-2|NA|TRBJ2-7
TGTGCCAGCAGTCAGGACAGCTACGAGCAGTACTTC
CASSQDSYEQYF
>NA|TRBV15|NA|TRBJ1-1
TGTGCCACCAGCAAAGGGGTAGGGAACCCCTCGAACACTGAAGCTTTCTTT
CATSKGVGNPSNTEAFF
>NA|TRBV28|TRBD2|TRBJ2-2
TGTGCCAGCATCCCCCTAGCGGACAACACCGGGGAGCTGTTTTTT
CASIPLADNTGELFF
>NA|TRBV2|TRBD2|TRBJ2-5
TGTGCCAGCAGCCCCGGACTAGCGAAACAAGAGACCCAGTACTTC
CASSPGLAKQETQYF
>NA|TRBV6-5|NA|TRBJ1-4
TGTGCCAGCAGTCGGACAGCAACTAATGAAAAACTGTTTTTT
CASSRTATNEKLFF
>NA|TRBV28|NA|TRBJ2-3
TGTGCCAGCAGCCAACCCCTGGGACGGAGCACAGATACGCAGTATTTT
CASSQPLGRSTDTQYF
>NA|TRBV27|NA|TRBJ2-2
TGTGTCAGCAGTTTAGGGGCAGCCACCGGGGAGCTGTTTTTT
CVSSLGAATGELFF
>NA|TRBV27|NA|TRBJ2-2
TGTGCCAGCAGTTTTCGAACCGGGGAGCTGTTTTTT
CASSFRTGELFF
>NA|TRBV2|NA|TRBJ2-5
TGTGCCAGCACGGGAGGGGGCGAGGAGACCCAGTACTTC
CASTGGGEETQYF
>NA|TRBV15|NA|TRBJ1-1
TGTGCCACCAGCATTCGGGGAAACACTGAAGCTTTCTTT
CATSIRGNTEAFF
>NA|TRBV5-4|NA|TRBJ1-1
TGTGCCAGCAGCTTTGACGCAGTCGAAGCTTTCTTT
CASSFDAVEAFF
>NA|TRBV5-1|NA|TRBJ1-2
TGCGCCAGCAGCTTGGCCGGGTCAGGCTATGGCTACACCTTC
CASSLAGSGYGYTF
>NA|TRBV5-1|NA|TRBJ2-3
TGCGCCAGCAGGGAGGGGGGCGGCGGAGATACGCAGTATTTT
CASREGGGGDTQYF
>NA|TRBV7-2|TRBD2|TRBJ2-2
TGTGCCAGCAGCTTGGGCGGGAGGGTCACCGGGGAGCTGTTTTTT
CASSLGGRVTGELFF
>NA|TRBV25-1|TRBD1|TRBJ1-6
TGTGCCAGCAGTGAATCGGGGACAGTTCCGGCACCCCTCCACTTT
CASSESGTVPAPLHF
>NA|TRBV19|NA|TRBJ2-3
TGTGCCAGTAGTCCCCGGCTTGGGAGCGATACGCAGTATTTT
CASSPRLGSDTQYF
>NA|TRBV2|NA|TRBJ2-1
TGTGCCAGCAGCGGGATCGAGGGAACCTACAATGAGCAGTTCTTC
CASSGIEGTYNEQFF
>NA|TRBV6-6|TRBD1|TRBJ1-5
TGTGCCAGCGCGACAGGGGGGAATCAGCCCCAGCATTTT
CASATGGNQPQHF